The 9 T cell receptor beta chains reported below all come from one sample, sequenced in a study of blood T cell repertoires in COVID-19. Assay used: immunoSEQ multiplex PCR; TCRdb lists only in-frame clones, some missing. The repertoire holds more than 80,000 clones, with around 80% as singletons. The sequenced sample was peripheral blood. The receptors derive from an elderly man with COVID-19, enrolled during active disease.

J is TRBJ2-4 and V is TRBV4-1; 14 positions match TRBD2. Germline V gene sequence: CDR1 MGHRA, CDR2 YSYEKL. The trim removed 3 bases at V and 7 bases at J, leaving 14 bases unmatched. The CDR3 spans 19 residues. The CDR3 DNA reads as TGCGCCAGCAGCCAGGGGGGTCTGGGACTAGCGGGAGTGTATAACATTCAGTACTTC. It codes for CASSQGGLGLAGVYNIQYF.

CDR3 region: CASSDGQNSYEQYF. The CDR3 DNA is TGCGCCAGCAGCGATGGACAGAACTCCTACGAGCAGTACTTC. The V call is TRBV5-1, the J call TRBJ2-7; tentative D call: TRBD1 (6 bases). The CDR3 is 14 residues long. The germline V gene has CDR1 SGHRS and CDR2 YFSETQ. The V and J ends lost 4 bases and 0 bases respectively, with 11 bases between them.

This rearrangement joins TRBV19 to TRBJ2-7, with D possibly matching TRBD1 (6 bases). Germline V gives CDR1 LNHDA, CDR2 SQIVND (reference sequence). This CDR3 spans 12 amino acids. Trimming took 5 bases from V and 6 from J, leaving 11 bases between them. In DNA form, the CDR3 reads TGTGCCAGTAGTGACAGGTTCAGCGAGCAGTACTTC. Its protein is CASSDRFSEQYF.

The genes are TRBV10-3 and TRBJ2-2; 9 nucleotides align to TRBD2. CDR1 and CDR2 (germline): ENHRY, SYGVKD. The CDR3 runs 16 residues. V shed 7 bases, J shed 7 bases, and the junction held 13 bases outside the gene matches. The CDR3 is CAITPELAGLGGELFF. Written as DNA, the CDR3 is TGTGCCATCACCCCTGAGCTAGCGGGACTGGGCGGGGAGCTGTTTTTT.

The chain joins TRBV2 to TRBJ2-3, with 7 bases fitting TRBD1. CDR1 and CDR2 from the germline V gene are SNHLY and FYNNEI. V gave up 6 bases and J gave up 1 base; unmatched junction bases: 7. This CDR3 comprises 15 residues. CDR3 sequence (DNA): TGTGCCAGCAGGGCAGGGGGTTATCGCACAGATACGCAGTATTTT. Translation: CASRAGGYRTDTQYF.

The chain couples TRBV28 to TRBJ2-5; 7 positions match TRBD2. Germline CDR1 MDHEN, CDR2 SYDVKM. The V and J ends lost 5 bases and 3 bases, in that order; junction bases with no gene match: 6. This CDR3 spans 14 amino acids. Written as DNA, the CDR3 is TGTGCCAGCAGTGGTGGGGGGGTGAAAGAGACCCAGTACTTC. Translated, it gives CASSGGGVKETQYF.

The J gene is TRBJ2-1, the V gene TRBV4-3, with D tentatively TRBD2 (6 bases). Germline-derived CDR1 and CDR2 are LGHNA and YSLEER. This CDR3 contains 16 residues. The V end was cut by 0 bases, the J end by 10 bases, with 19 bases between. The CDR3 loop reads CASSQDISSASLEQFF. For the CDR3, the DNA is TGCGCCAGCAGCCAAGACATATCTAGCGCCAGCCTCGAGCAGTTCTTC.

The rearrangement links TRBV5-4 to TRBJ2-1, with 14 bases aligning to TRBD2. CDR3 length: 14 amino acids. V was clipped by 0 bases and J by 13 bases; unmatched bases: 3. The germline gives CDR1 SGHNT, CDR2 YYREEE (reference sequence). CDR3 coding DNA: TGTGCCAGCAGCTTGGAGGGACTAGCGGGAGATCAGTTCTTC. This sequence encodes CASSLEGLAGDQFF.

This sequence joins TRBV6-2 or TRBV6-3 and TRBJ2-7; 13 bases are a match to TRBD2. CDR3 length: 14 residues. The ends lost 6 bases at V and 3 bases at J; junction bases unmatched: 2. CDR1 and CDR2 from the germline V gene are MNHEY and SVGEGT. The CDR3 sequence is CASSRLAGGYEQYF. In DNA form, the CDR3 reads TGTGCCAGCAGCAGACTAGCGGGAGGCTACGAGCAGTACTTC.